A single sample is the source of the 30 T cell receptor beta chains below, sequenced in a study of blood T cell repertoires in COVID-19 (dated by TCRdb to the early 2020s). Libraries came from the immunoSEQ multiplex PCR assay. As stored in TCRdb, this immuneACCESS dataset retains in-frame rearrangements with V and J assigned. A fraction of the clones does not appear; measured against another copy, unresolved V genes explain less than half of the discrepancy, and the remainder lacks a known reason. In this sample the table shows 350,000 to 450,000 clones, about 90% of which occur a single time. The top ten clones comprise 0.95% to 1.5% of the sample. Sequencing input: peripheral blood. These receptor sequences come from a middle-aged man with acute or convalescent COVID-19.

V gene TRBV7-2 combines with J gene TRBJ2-1; TRBD2 might be the D (6 bases). The CDR3 is 17 residues long. The germline V gene encodes CDR1 SGHTA and CDR2 FQGNSA. Trimming shortened V by 5 bases and J by 2 bases, and 19 bases separated the two germline ends. In DNA, the CDR3 is TGTGCCAGCAGCACGGGGGTGTTGGAGTCCCCCTACAATGAGCAGTTCTTC. This gives the protein CASSTGVLESPYNEQFF.

The rearrangement links TRBV7-9 to TRBJ2-7, with 7 bases aligning to TRBD1. Germline-derived CDR1 and CDR2 are SEHNR and FQNEAQ (reference sequence). This CDR3 comprises 15 residues. V shed 4 bases and J 3 bases; nucleotides not matched to a gene: 9. In DNA, the CDR3 is TGTGCCAGCAGCTCACGAACCGACAGGGTCTACGAGCAGTACTTC. Its protein product is CASSSRTDRVYEQYF. Complete variable domain (other parts from reference TRBV7-9 and TRBJ2-7): DTGVSQNPRHKITKRGQNVTFRCDPISEHNRLYWYRQTLGQGPEFLTYFQNEAQLEKSRLLSDRFSAERPKGSFSTLEIQRTEQGDSAMYLCASSSRTDRVYEQYFGPGTRLTVT.

This clone occurred once. The chain uses TRBV27 and TRBJ2-1; no reliable D call. V lost 3 bases to trimming and J lost 0 bases, with 9 bases between them. This CDR3 has 15 amino acids. Germline CDR1 and CDR2: MNHEY and SMNVEV (reference sequence). This CDR3 reads CASSFRLSSYNEQFF. In DNA form, the CDR3 reads TGTGCCAGCAGTTTCCGACTGAGCTCCTACAATGAGCAGTTCTTC.

The CDR3 nucleotides read TGTGCCATCAGTGAGGAGGTGCGGATGCCTCCGTTCTTC. It codes for CAISEEVRMPPFF. This chain joins TRBV10-3 and TRBJ2-1; D remains unclear. The CDR3 is made up of 13 amino acids. Germline CDR1 and CDR2: ENHRY and SYGVKD. The V gene lost 2 bases and the J gene lost 15 bases, with 17 bases spanning the gap.

The V call is TRBV12-5, the J call TRBJ2-3; D is uncertain. Trimming removed 5 bases at V and 9 bases at J, with 15 bases between. The CDR3 covers 13 residues. Germline CDR1 is LGHNT and CDR2 is FRNRAP. Here the CDR3 reads CASGQPGPPTQYF. Written as DNA, the CDR3 is TGTGCTAGTGGTCAGCCGGGTCCCCCAACGCAGTATTTT.

The genes are TRBV5-1 and TRBJ2-1, with no clear D. V was clipped by 0 bases and J by 3 bases, with 7 bases between them. The CDR3 length is 14 residues. In germline, CDR1 is SGHRS, CDR2 YFSETQ. This CDR3 is CASSLAPSYNEQFF. CDR3 sequence (DNA): TGCGCCAGCAGCTTGGCGCCCAGCTACAATGAGCAGTTCTTC.

This chain connects TRBV28 to TRBJ1-5; no clear D. Germline CDR1 is MDHEN and CDR2 is SYDVKM. Trimming pared 3 bases from V and 4 bases from J, leaving 13 bases between. The CDR3 has 15 amino acids. CDR3 bases: TGTGCCAGCAGTTTGTTCGTTGGGCAGAATCAGCCCCAGCATTTT. This sequence encodes CASSLFVGQNQPQHF.

The rearrangement joins TRBV11-2 to TRBJ2-2, with 9 bases that match TRBD1. This CDR3 region has 16 residues. V was pared by 5 bases and J by 4 bases, with 8 bases of the junction left unmatched. The germline V gene encodes CDR1 SGHAT and CDR2 FQNNGV. CDR3 residues: CASSEYRGRATGELFF. For the CDR3, the DNA is TGTGCCAGCAGCGAATACAGGGGGCGAGCCACCGGGGAGCTGTTTTTT.

The gene calls are TRBV9 and TRBJ2-7; D is possibly TRBD1 (6 bases). This CDR3 spans 13 amino acids. V was cut by 3 bases and J by 2 bases, with 9 bases left in between. Germline V gene sequence: CDR1 SGDLS, CDR2 YYNGEE. CDR3 bases: TGTGCCAGCAGCGGAGGACAGACCTACGAGCAGTACTTC. It translates to CASSGGQTYEQYF.

This clone was observed a handful of times. The V gene is TRBV7-9, the J gene TRBJ2-2; D perhaps matches TRBD2 (6 bases). Trimming left V 5 bases short and J 0 bases short, with 13 bases between. This CDR3 spans 16 amino acids. Per the germline V gene, CDR1 is SEHNR and CDR2 is FQNEAQ (reference sequence). The CDR3 nucleotides are TGTGCCAGCAGCCCGGGGGTTCGAGCGAACACCGGGGAGCTGTTTTTT. It is translated as CASSPGVRANTGELFF.

Written as DNA, the CDR3 is TGTGCCAGCAGCTTAGAGGGCCCCGCCTCCGAGGGGCAGTACTTC. It is translated as CASSLEGPASEGQYF. J is TRBJ2-7 and V is TRBV7-8; D possibly corresponds to TRBD2 (5 bases). The CDR3 contains 15 residues. Deletions cut 1 base from V and 9 bases from J, with 19 bases between. The germline CDR1 and CDR2 sequences are SGHVS and FQNEAQ.

The chain uses TRBV2 and TRBJ1-2, with TRBD1 as a possible D gene (6 bases). Deletions cut 8 bases from V and 6 bases from J, with 10 bases between. The CDR3 sequence is 11 residues long. The V gene's germline CDR1 is SNHLY and CDR2 FYNNEI. This CDR3 reads CASDNRDGYTF. CDR3 coding DNA: TGTGCCAGCGATAACAGGGATGGCTACACCTTC.

V and J are TRBV5-1 and TRBJ1-1, with a weak D call TRBD1 (6 bases). The CDR3 has 14 residues. Germline CDR1 SGHRS, CDR2 YFSETQ. V lost 4 bases and J 5 bases, leaving 15 bases between the germline ends. CDR3 sequence: CASSIPGGRTEAFF. CDR3 DNA: TGCGCCAGCAGCATCCCCGGGGGGCGGACTGAAGCTTTCTTT.

The genes are TRBV9 and TRBJ1-2, with 8 bases that match TRBD1. CDR1 is SGDLS, CDR2 YYNGEE, per germline. Unmatched junction bases numbered 15, after V lost 3 bases and J lost 8 bases. This CDR3 is built from 16 residues. The CDR3 spells CASSDSGGLDTRGYTF. The DNA of the CDR3 is TGTGCCAGCAGCGACTCAGGGGGCTTAGACACGAGGGGCTACACCTTC.

The chain couples TRBV5-1 to TRBJ1-4; 9 bases are a match to TRBD1. The CDR3 is 15 amino acids. V dropped 4 bases and J dropped 4; count of bases not matched to a gene: 5. In germline, CDR1 is SGHRS, CDR2 YFSETQ. The CDR3 loop reads CASSQDRGYNEKLFF. CDR3 in DNA: TGCGCCAGCAGCCAGGACAGGGGTTATAATGAAAAACTGTTTTTT. The complete variable domain, with remaining parts taken from reference TRBV5-1 and TRBJ1-4, reads KAGVTQTPRYLIKTRGQQVTLSCSPISGHRSVSWYQQTPGQGLQFLFEYFSETQRNKGNFPGRFSGRQFSNSRSEMNVSTLELGDSALYLCASSQDRGYNEKLFFGSGTQLSVL.

The V and J genes are TRBV6-5 and TRBJ1-5; 7 bases line up with TRBD1. The trim removed 8 bases at V and 2 bases at J, leaving 9 bases unmatched. The CDR3 has 15 amino acids. From germline, CDR1 is MNHEY and CDR2 SVGAGI. The CDR3 reads CASLPDRTRNQPQHF. As DNA, the CDR3 is TGTGCCAGCCTGCCGGACAGGACTCGCAATCAGCCCCAGCATTTT.

CDR3 region: CASSDETSGYNEQFF. CDR3 coding DNA: TGTGCCAGCAGCGACGAGACTAGCGGGTACAATGAGCAGTTCTTC. The chain employs TRBV9 and TRBJ2-1; 10 bases match TRBD2. CDR3 length: 15 amino acids. In germline, CDR1 is SGDLS, CDR2 YYNGEE. V was pared by 3 bases and J by 4 bases, with 4 bases of the junction left unmatched.

The chain combines TRBV3-1 (or the pseudogene TRBV3-2) with TRBJ2-1; TRBD2 is a possible D gene (5 bases). V lost 2 bases and J 8 bases, leaving 22 bases between the germline ends. The CDR3 totals 17 residues. CDR1 is LGHDT and CDR2 is YNNKEL in the germline V gene (reference sequence). CDR3 region: CASSQYFRGKIGDEQFF. Here the CDR3 DNA reads TGTGCCAGCAGCCAATATTTTCGGGGAAAAATCGGGGATGAGCAGTTCTTC.

The chain couples TRBV7-2 to TRBJ1-6; D remains ambiguous. This CDR3 region has 14 residues. Per germline, CDR1 SGHTA and CDR2 FQGNSA. V gave up 2 bases and J gave up 10 bases, with 12 bases separating them. The CDR3 is CASSLYGSNSPLHF. In nucleotides, the CDR3 is TGTGCCAGCAGCTTATATGGGAGTAACTCACCCCTCCACTTT.

The genes are TRBV7-8 and TRBJ1-2; TRBD1 might be the D (6 bases). Trimming removed 0 bases at V and 6 bases at J, with 14 bases between. The CDR3 consists of 15 residues. Germline CDR1 and CDR2: SGHVS and FQNEAQ. The CDR3 region has the DNA TGTGCCAGCAGCTTAGCGCGGGGGGGCTACGATGGCTACACCTTC. Its translation is CASSLARGGYDGYTF.

This chain joins TRBV2 and TRBJ2-5, with a tentative D call TRBD1 (6 bases). V lost 7 bases to trimming and J lost 2 bases, with 20 bases between them. This CDR3 is 16 amino acids long. Germline CDR1 SNHLY, CDR2 FYNNEI. CDR3 nucleotide sequence: TGTGCCAGCACCGAAGGCGGACAGACAAAGCAAGAGACCCAGTACTTC. Encoded protein: CASTEGGQTKQETQYF.

Only one count was recorded for this clone. J is TRBJ2-7 and V is TRBV7-9, with TRBD1 as a possible D gene (6 bases). There are 15 residues in the CDR3. Germline values: CDR1 SEHNR, CDR2 FQNEAQ (reference sequence). V was pared by 5 bases and J by 2 bases, with 16 bases between. The CDR3 DNA sequence: TGTGCCAGCAGCCAGCGTGGGGGCTTCGCCTACGAGCAGTACTTC. This translates into CASSQRGGFAYEQYF.

The rearrangement joins TRBV6-5 to TRBJ2-3, with 12 bases lining up with TRBD2. Looked up from germline, CDR1 is MNHEY and CDR2 is SVGAGI. The length of the CDR3 is 15 residues. V shed 2 bases, J shed 5 bases, and the junction held 2 bases outside the gene matches. CDR3 loop: CASSYLAGGLDTQYF. The CDR3 DNA is TGTGCCAGCAGTTACCTAGCGGGAGGGCTAGATACGCAGTATTTT.

J is TRBJ2-3 and V is TRBV6-6; 7 nucleotides match TRBD2. With 7 bases clipped from V and 2 bases from J, the junction kept 12 bases outside the gene matches. The CDR3 sequence is 16 residues long. Germline V gene sequence: CDR1 MNHNY, CDR2 SVGAGI (reference sequence). CDR3 nucleotide sequence: TGTGCCAGCACCCTAGCCGGGAGGCCACCCACAGATACGCAGTATTTT. Amino acids: CASTLAGRPPTDTQYF.

The V and J genes are TRBV4-2 and TRBJ1-5; D gene ambiguous. The V gene's germline CDR1 is LGHNA and CDR2 YNFKEQ. CDR3 size: 13 residues. Trimming pared 0 bases from V and 6 bases from J, leaving 6 bases between. The CDR3 bases are TGTGCCAGCAGCCAAGATTTACTTCAGCCCCAGCATTTT. As protein: CASSQDLLQPQHF.

As regards this clone: At one end the junction does not follow the germline gene, possibly because of a read error. V gene TRBV30 combines with J gene TRBJ2-7; D may be TRBD2 (7 bases). The CDR3 covers 11 residues. Germline CDR1 and CDR2: GTSNPN and SVGIG (reference sequence). The CDR3 bases are TGTGCCTGGAGTATCGGGGGGCAGGAGGACTTC. Residues: CAWSIGGQEDF.

This chain links TRBV5-4 with TRBJ1-2, with D perhaps TRBD1 (6 bases). The V end lost 6 bases, the J end lost 4 bases, and 16 bases lay between the germline ends. Germline lookup yields CDR1 SGHNT and CDR2 YYREEE (reference sequence). There are 14 residues in the CDR3. This chain's CDR3 is CASIKGGDGYGYTF. DNA for the CDR3: TGTGCCAGCATTAAGGGGGGGGACGGCTATGGCTACACCTTC.

This clone was counted once. The chain uses TRBV7-6 and TRBJ1-6; D may be TRBD1 (5 bases). Germline CDR1 is SGHVS and CDR2 is FNYEAQ. CDR3 length: 16 amino acids. Trimming removed 2 bases at V and 6 bases at J, with 14 bases between. The CDR3 nucleotides read TGTGCCAGCAGCTTAATGGCGGGACGGACTAATTCACCCCTCCACTTT. Its protein is CASSLMAGRTNSPLHF.

The V and J genes are TRBV7-9 and TRBJ1-1; 9 bases fit TRBD1. The CDR3 extends over 14 amino acids. V trimming: 8 bases; J trimming: 0 bases; junction bases outside the gene matches: 4. The germline gives CDR1 SEHNR, CDR2 FQNEAQ (reference sequence). CDR3 DNA: TGTGCCAGCGGCGACAGGGGGATGAACACTGAAGCTTTCTTT. This encodes CASGDRGMNTEAFF.

V usage is TRBV19 and J usage is TRBJ1-2; D is undetermined. Germline lookup yields CDR1 LNHDA and CDR2 SQIVND (reference sequence). Deletions cut 3 bases from V and 5 bases from J, with 13 bases between. There are 14 residues in the CDR3. CDR3 loop: CASSIAERGYGYTF. Here the CDR3 DNA reads TGTGCCAGTAGTATCGCCGAGAGAGGGTATGGCTACACCTTC.